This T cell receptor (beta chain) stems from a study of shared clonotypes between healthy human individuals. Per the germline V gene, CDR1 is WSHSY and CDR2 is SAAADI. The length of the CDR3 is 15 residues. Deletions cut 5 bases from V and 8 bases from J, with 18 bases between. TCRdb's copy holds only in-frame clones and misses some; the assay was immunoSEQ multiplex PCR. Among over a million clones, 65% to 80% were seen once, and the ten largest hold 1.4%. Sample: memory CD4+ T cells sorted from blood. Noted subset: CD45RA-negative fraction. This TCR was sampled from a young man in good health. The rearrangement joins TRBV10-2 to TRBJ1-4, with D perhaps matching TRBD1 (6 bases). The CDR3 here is CASSSAGEVREKLFF. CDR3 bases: TGCGCCAGCAGTTCTGCAGGGGAGGTGAGGGAAAAACTGTTTTTT.